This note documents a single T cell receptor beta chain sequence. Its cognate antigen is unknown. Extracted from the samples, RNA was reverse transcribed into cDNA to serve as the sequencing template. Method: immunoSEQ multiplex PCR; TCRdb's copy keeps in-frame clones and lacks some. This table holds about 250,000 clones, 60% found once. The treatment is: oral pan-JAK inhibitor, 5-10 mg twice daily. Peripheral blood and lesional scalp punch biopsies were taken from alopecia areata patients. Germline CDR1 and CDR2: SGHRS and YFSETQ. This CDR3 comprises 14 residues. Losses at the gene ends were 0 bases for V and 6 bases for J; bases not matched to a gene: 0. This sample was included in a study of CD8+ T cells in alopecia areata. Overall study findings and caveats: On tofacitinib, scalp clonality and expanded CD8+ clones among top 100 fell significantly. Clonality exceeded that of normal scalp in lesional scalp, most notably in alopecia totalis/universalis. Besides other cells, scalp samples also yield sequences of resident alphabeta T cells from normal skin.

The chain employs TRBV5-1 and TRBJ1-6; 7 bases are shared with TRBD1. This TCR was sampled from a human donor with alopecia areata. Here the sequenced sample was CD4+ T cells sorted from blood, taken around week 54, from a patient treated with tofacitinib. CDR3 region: CASSLGDSNSPLHF. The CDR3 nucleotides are TGCGCCAGCAGCTTGGGGGACAGTAATTCACCCCTCCACTTT.